Below are 23 T cell receptor beta chains sequenced from a single sample in a study of cytotoxic CD8 clonotypes in ibrutinib-treated CLL. Sequencing used immunoSEQ multiplex PCR; TCRdb keeps in-frame clones, though not all of them. The repertoire consists of 250,000 to 350,000 clones, with 65% to 85% occurring once and the leading ten covering roughly 5%. The sequencing here drew on PBMCs, taken at disease progression, from a patient treated with ibrutinib. These TCRs come from a human donor with chronic lymphocytic leukemia.

This clone was recorded once. The V call is TRBV5-5, the J call TRBJ2-7, with 8 nucleotides matching TRBD1. The CDR3 covers 17 residues. The germline gives CDR1 SGHKS, CDR2 YYEKEE (reference sequence). With V trimmed by 4 bases and J by 3 bases, 15 bases remained unmatched. This CDR3 is CASSARQGLGPSYEQYF. CDR3 DNA: TGTGCCAGCAGCGCCCGACAGGGGTTAGGCCCTAGCTACGAGCAGTACTTC.

The chain recombines TRBV10-2 with TRBJ2-2; perhaps D is TRBD1 or TRBD2 (5 bases each). Germline CDR1 reads WSHSY; CDR2 reads SAAADI. The CDR3 consists of 15 residues. V lost 7 bases, J lost 1 base, and 13 bases lay in between. CDR3 coding DNA: TGCGCCAGCATTTTAGGGACGCGGAACACCGGGGAGCTGTTTTTT. This translates into CASILGTRNTGELFF.

This sequence joins TRBV7-2 and TRBJ2-1; 11 nucleotides match TRBD1. The CDR3 spans 15 residues. Germline assignment: CDR1 SGHTA and CDR2 FQGNSA. The ends lost 4 bases at V and 10 bases at J; junction bases unmatched: 9. In DNA form, the CDR3 reads TGTGCCAGCAGCTCCGGGACAGGGGGGGCATGGGAGCAGTTCTTC. Its protein product is CASSSGTGGAWEQFF.

The rearrangement links TRBV9 to TRBJ2-3; tentatively, D is TRBD2 (5 bases). The CDR3 length is 16 residues. Trimming took off 0 bases at V and 1 base at J, with 12 bases between the two ends. Germline CDR1 SGDLS, CDR2 YYNGEE. CDR3 in DNA: TGTGCCAGCAGCGTAGCTTGGACTCCTCGCACAGATACGCAGTATTTT. It specifies CASSVAWTPRTDTQYF. Full variable domain (outside the CDR3, taken from reference TRBV9 and TRBJ2-3): DSGVTQTPKHLITATGQRVTLRCSPRSGDLSVYWYQQSLDQGLQFLIQYYNGEERAKGNILERFSAQQFPDLHSELNLSSLELGDSALYFCASSVAWTPRTDTQYFGPGTRLTVL.

This chain connects TRBV7-8 to TRBJ2-7; D may match TRBD1 or TRBD2 (5 bases each). Germline assignment: CDR1 SGHVS and CDR2 FQNEAQ. V was clipped by 2 bases and J by 6 bases, with 11 bases between them. The CDR3 runs 13 residues. CDR3 nucleotide sequence: TGTGCCAGCAGCTTATTAAGGGACGCCGAGCAGTACTTC. This encodes CASSLLRDAEQYF.

The chain links TRBV28 to TRBJ2-3, with D uncertain. The CDR3 has 14 amino acids. Trimming took 3 bases from V and 4 from J, leaving 11 bases between them. The germline V gene encodes CDR1 MDHEN and CDR2 SYDVKM. CDR3 in amino acids: CASSFYGRSDTQYF. CDR3 DNA: TGTGCCAGCAGTTTCTATGGACGGTCAGATACGCAGTATTTT.

The chain uses TRBV6-1 and TRBJ2-5; possible D gene TRBD2, 7 bases. V lost 7 bases to trimming and J lost 6 bases, with 12 bases between them. The CDR3 spans 12 residues. Germline V gene sequence: CDR1 MNHNS, CDR2 SASEGT. The CDR3 bases are TGTGCCAGCATAAGGGGGGGCCAGACCCAGTACTTC. As protein: CASIRGGQTQYF.

The J gene is TRBJ1-1, the V gene TRBV9; D is ambiguous. V was cut by 3 bases and J by 7 bases, with 25 bases left in between. CDR1 and CDR2 (germline): SGDLS, YYNGEE. This CDR3 comprises 17 residues. CDR3 in amino acids: CASSAKISFPGDLEAFF. For the CDR3, the DNA is TGTGCCAGCAGCGCAAAAATTTCGTTCCCCGGGGATCTTGAAGCTTTCTTT.

The gene calls are TRBV2 and TRBJ2-7; perhaps TRBD1 as D (6 bases). CDR3 length equals 14 residues. CDR1 SNHLY and CDR2 FYNNEI come from the germline V gene. V was cut by 4 bases and J by 5 bases, with 15 bases left in between. The CDR3 DNA is TGTGCCAGCAGTGTAGACACAGGGTACAACGAGCAGTACTTC. Amino acid sequence: CASSVDTGYNEQYF.

This chain connects TRBV5-6 to TRBJ2-2; weak D call: TRBD2 (6 bases). The CDR3 sequence is 16 residues long. Germline V lookup: CDR1 SGHDT, CDR2 YYEEEE. Trimming stripped 2 bases from V and 0 bases from J, with 11 bases between. CDR3 sequence reads: CASSFGSGPNTGELFF. CDR3 in DNA: TGTGCCAGCAGCTTTGGTAGCGGACCGAACACCGGGGAGCTGTTTTTT.

To note about this clone: A junction boundary mismatches the germline segment, possibly from a read error. The gene calls are TRBV4-2 and TRBJ2-7; 8 positions match TRBD2. There are 13 residues in the CDR3. The germline V gene has CDR1 LGHNA and CDR2 YNFKEQ. The CDR3 sequence: CASSPQAAGLASF. Here the CDR3 DNA reads TGTGCCAGCAGCCCCCAAGCTGCCGGACTAGCATCCTTC.

The chain combines TRBV5-4 with TRBJ2-5; D ambiguous. Trimming pared 0 bases from V and 4 bases from J, leaving 7 bases between. The germline gives CDR1 SGHNT, CDR2 YYREEE (reference sequence). This CDR3 is built from 13 residues. CDR3 residues: CASSLAGVETQYF. The DNA of the CDR3 is TGTGCCAGCAGCTTGGCTGGCGTAGAGACCCAGTACTTC.

This clone came up a few times. This rearrangement joins TRBV19 to TRBJ2-1; the D gene is possibly TRBD2 (5 bases). The CDR3 loop spans 15 amino acids. The germline V gene encodes CDR1 LNHDA and CDR2 SQIVND (reference sequence). V gave up 7 bases and J gave up 10 bases, with 23 bases separating them. The CDR3 is CASKPAGGPGEEQFF. CDR3 coding DNA: TGTGCCAGTAAGCCTGCGGGTGGGCCCGGGGAGGAGCAGTTCTTC.

This clone has just a few counts. The chain combines TRBV19 with TRBJ1-2, with D possibly being TRBD1 (6 bases). Germline-derived CDR1 and CDR2 are LNHDA and SQIVND (reference sequence). V was shortened by 9 bases and J by 0 bases, with 11 bases between the two germline ends. CDR3 length: 13 amino acids. This CDR3 reads CASRQDTNYGYTF. The CDR3 nucleotides read TGTGCCAGCAGACAGGATACTAACTATGGCTACACCTTC.

The V call is TRBV25-1, the J call TRBJ1-2, with 7 bases that match TRBD1. Per germline, CDR1 MGHDK and CDR2 SYGVNS. The CDR3 consists of 13 residues. Losses at the gene ends were 3 bases for V and 7 bases for J; bases not matched to a gene: 5. Here the CDR3 DNA reads TGTGCCAGCAGTGAGAGGACAGGTGCTGGCTACACCTTC. As protein: CASSERTGAGYTF.

This chain connects TRBV14 to TRBJ2-7; D is unresolved. V dropped 4 bases and J dropped 2 bases, with 15 bases sitting between them. CDR1 SGHDN and CDR2 FVKESK come from the germline V gene. CDR3 size: 15 residues. CDR3 protein: CASSRGQGITYEQYF. CDR3 bases: TGTGCCAGCAGCCGTGGGCAAGGGATCACCTACGAGCAGTACTTC.

The chain combines TRBV5-1 with TRBJ2-7; D unresolved. The germline V and J ends were trimmed by 0 bases and 2 bases, with 9 bases remaining between them. CDR1 and CDR2 (germline): SGHRS, YFSETQ. The CDR3 spans 14 residues. The CDR3 protein is CASSLVGLTYEQYF. CDR3 nucleotides: TGCGCCAGCAGCTTGGTTGGTCTGACCTACGAGCAGTACTTC.

The rearrangement uses TRBV10-1 and TRBJ1-1; TRBD1 matches at 7 bases. The CDR3 covers 13 residues. The junction had 5 bases not matched to a gene; V was cut back by 2 bases and J by 8 bases. Germline CDR1 is WNHNN and CDR2 is SYGVQD (reference sequence). The CDR3 sequence is CASSEGPGQEAFF. The CDR3, as DNA: TGCGCCAGCAGTGAGGGACCGGGACAGGAAGCTTTCTTT.

This rearrangement joins TRBV6-1 to TRBJ1-4; a weak D match, TRBD1 (6 bases). CDR3 length equals 14 residues. CDR1 and CDR2 from the germline V gene are MNHNS and SASEGT. V shed 5 bases and J shed 3 bases, with 10 bases lying between them. The CDR3: CASSRGASNEKLFF. Written as DNA, the CDR3 is TGTGCCAGCAGTCGGGGGGCATCTAATGAAAAACTGTTTTTT.

The chain's CDR3 is CASTSRGDYGYTF. In DNA, the CDR3 is TGTGCCAGCACGTCCAGGGGAGACTATGGCTACACCTTC. The chain combines TRBV28 with TRBJ1-2; TRBD1 is a possible D gene (6 bases). In germline, CDR1 is MDHEN, CDR2 SYDVKM. Between the trimmed V and J ends, which lost 7 bases and 3 bases, there was a span of 12 bases. This CDR3 has 13 amino acids.

The rearrangement uses TRBV19 and TRBJ2-7; perhaps TRBD1 as D (5 bases). Trimming took 3 bases from V and 3 from J, leaving 15 bases between them. The CDR3 length is 15 residues. Looked up from germline, CDR1 is LNHDA and CDR2 is SQIVND (reference sequence). The CDR3 spells CASSIGLPDSYEQYF. CDR3 bases: TGTGCCAGTAGTATTGGGCTGCCCGACAGCTACGAGCAGTACTTC.

The sample holds a few counts of this clone. The chain employs TRBV7-2 and TRBJ1-4; 8 bases are shared with TRBD1. V gave up 5 bases and J gave up 8 bases; unmatched junction bases: 7. This CDR3 region has 14 residues. The germline gives CDR1 SGHTA, CDR2 FQGNSA. The CDR3 DNA follows: TGTGCCAGCAGCACCGGGACAGGAACAGAAAAACTGTTTTTT. Protein product: CASSTGTGTEKLFF.

The chain couples TRBV5-4 to TRBJ2-1; D may be TRBD2 (6 bases). This CDR3 comprises 14 residues. Germline V gene data show CDR1 as SGHNT and CDR2 as YYREEE (reference sequence). V was trimmed by 3 bases and J by 5 bases, leaving 12 bases between them. CDR3 residues: CASSSRDSNNEQFF. CDR3 coding DNA: TGTGCCAGCAGCTCGAGGGACTCTAACAATGAGCAGTTCTTC.